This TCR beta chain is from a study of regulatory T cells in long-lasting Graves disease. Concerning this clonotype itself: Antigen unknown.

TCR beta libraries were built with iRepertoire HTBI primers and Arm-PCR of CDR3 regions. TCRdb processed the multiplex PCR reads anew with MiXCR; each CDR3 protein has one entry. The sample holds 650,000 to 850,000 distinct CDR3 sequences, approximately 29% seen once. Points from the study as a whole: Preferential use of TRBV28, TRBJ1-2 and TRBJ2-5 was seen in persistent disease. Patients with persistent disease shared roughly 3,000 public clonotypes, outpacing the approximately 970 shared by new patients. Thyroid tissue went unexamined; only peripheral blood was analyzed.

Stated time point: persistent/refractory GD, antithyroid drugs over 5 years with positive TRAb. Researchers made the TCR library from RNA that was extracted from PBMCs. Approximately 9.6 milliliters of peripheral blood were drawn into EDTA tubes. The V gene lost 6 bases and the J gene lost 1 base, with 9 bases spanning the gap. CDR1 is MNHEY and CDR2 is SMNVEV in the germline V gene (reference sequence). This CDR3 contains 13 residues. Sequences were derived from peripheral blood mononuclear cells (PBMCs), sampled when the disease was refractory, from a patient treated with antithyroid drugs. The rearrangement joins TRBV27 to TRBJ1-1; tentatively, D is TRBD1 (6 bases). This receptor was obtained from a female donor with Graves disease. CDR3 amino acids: CASRQGQNTEAFF. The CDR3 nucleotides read TGTGCCAGCAGACAGGGACAGAACACTGAAGCTTTCTTT.